The sequence of this T cell receptor (beta chain) was determined in a study of T-cell memory formation after mild COVID-19. Study-level background: Clusters were largely donor specific. Whole-study results and caveats: Second-wave clones with a day 37 peak had unconfirmed SARS-CoV-2 specificity.

Of note for this clonotype: The antigen is undetermined.

The germline gives CDR1 WSHSY, CDR2 SAAADI. V gave up 6 bases and J gave up 5 bases; unmatched junction bases: 17. This CDR3 is 18 amino acids long. It was 5'RACE with constant-segment primers that produced the TCR alpha and TCR beta cDNA libraries, which carried sample barcodes and UMIs. From the 5' RACE reads, TCRdb called clonotypes with MiXCR, one entry per CDR3 protein. The sample comprises fewer than 650,000 distinct CDR3 sequences, approximately 15% of which are singletons, and 8.1% rests with the top ten. The receptor comes from an adult woman who had mild COVID-19 (a few samples of this study predate the infection). Cell type and time point are not known. The chain combines TRBV10-2 with TRBJ2-3, with 10 bases aligning to TRBD2. Sequencing was performed on PBMCs or a T cell subset sorted from them (not recorded which). The DNA for the CDR3 is TGCGCCAGCAGCAAAACCACCGGAGGAGCGGGGGGGAAAGATACGCAGTATTTT. Translated: CASSKTTGGAGGKDTQYF.